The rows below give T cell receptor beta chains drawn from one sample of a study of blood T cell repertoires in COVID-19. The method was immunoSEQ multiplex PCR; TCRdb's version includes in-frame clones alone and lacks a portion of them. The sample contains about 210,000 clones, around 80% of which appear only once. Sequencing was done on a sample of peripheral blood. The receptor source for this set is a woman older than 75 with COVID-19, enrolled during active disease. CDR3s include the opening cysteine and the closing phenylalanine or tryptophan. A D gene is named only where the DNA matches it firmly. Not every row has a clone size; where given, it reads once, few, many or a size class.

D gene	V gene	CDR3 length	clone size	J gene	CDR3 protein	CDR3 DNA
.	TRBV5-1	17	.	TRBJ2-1	CASSLALGYSSYNEQFF	TGCGCCAGCAGCTTGGCCTTGGGTTACAGCTCCTACAATGAGCAGTTCTTC
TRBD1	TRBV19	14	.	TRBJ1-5	CASSQTGRNQPQHF	TGTGCCAGTAGTCAGACAGGGCGCAATCAGCCCCAGCATTTT
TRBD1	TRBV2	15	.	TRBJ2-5	CASSGRGLVLETQYF	TGTGCCAGCAGTGGCAGGGGGCTTGTATTAGAGACCCAGTACTTC
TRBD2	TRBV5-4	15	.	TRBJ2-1	CASSSASGGANEQFF	TGTGCCAGCAGCTCGGCTAGCGGGGGGGCCAATGAGCAGTTCTTC
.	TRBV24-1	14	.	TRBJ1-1	CATRRRGVNTEAFF	TGTGCCACCCGACGGCGGGGGGTGAACACTGAAGCTTTCTTT
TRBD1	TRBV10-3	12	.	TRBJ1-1	CAIGQGELEAFF	TGTGCCATCGGACAGGGTGAACTGGAAGCTTTCTTT
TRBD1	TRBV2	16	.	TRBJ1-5	CASSNRQGGGNQPQHF	TGTGCCAGCAGTAACAGACAGGGGGGCGGCAATCAGCCCCAGCATTTT
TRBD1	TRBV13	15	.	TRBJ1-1	CASSVGQGKNTEAFF	TGTGCCAGCAGCGTAGGACAGGGAAAGAACACTGAAGCTTTCTTT
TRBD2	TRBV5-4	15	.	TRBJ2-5	CASSLGLAGGETQYF	TGTGCCAGCAGCTTGGGTCTAGCGGGGGGTGAGACCCAGTACTTC
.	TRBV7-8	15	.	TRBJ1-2	CASSSDGGSNYGYTF	TGTGCCAGCAGCTCAGACGGGGGTTCTAACTATGGCTACACCTTC
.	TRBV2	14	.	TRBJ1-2	CASSRTGLGYGYTF	TGTGCCAGCAGTAGAACGGGTCTCGGGTATGGCTACACCTTC
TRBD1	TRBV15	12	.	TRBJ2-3	CATSRGQGAEYF	TGTGCCACCAGCAGAGGGCAGGGGGCCGAGTATTTT
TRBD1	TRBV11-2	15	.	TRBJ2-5	CASSFRTGFGETQYF	TGTGCCAGCAGCTTCCGGACAGGGTTCGGAGAGACCCAGTACTTC
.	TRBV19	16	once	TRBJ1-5	CASSPRGREGNQPQHF	TGTGCCAGTAGCCCTCGCGGGCGCGAGGGCAATCAGCCCCAGCATTTT
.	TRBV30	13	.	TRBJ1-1	CAWKTGSRSEAFF	TGTGCCTGGAAGACAGGAAGTAGGTCTGAAGCTTTCTTT
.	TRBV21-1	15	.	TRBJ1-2	CASSDAQGFRGGYTF	TGTGCCAGCAGCGACGCACAGGGCTTTCGCGGTGGCTACACCTTC
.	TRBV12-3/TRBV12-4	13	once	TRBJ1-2	CASRSQGPYGYTF	TGTGCCAGCAGGTCACAGGGACCCTATGGCTACACCTTC
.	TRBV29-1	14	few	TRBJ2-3	CSADIRGHPDTQYF	TGCAGCGCCGACATAAGGGGACACCCAGATACGCAGTATTTT
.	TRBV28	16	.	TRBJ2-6	CASSEPHGSGANVLTF	TGTGCCAGCAGTGAACCCCACGGGTCTGGGGCCAACGTCCTGACTTTC
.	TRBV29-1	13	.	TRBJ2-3	CSVDSPGTDTQYF	TGCAGCGTCGACTCCCCGGGCACAGATACGCAGTATTTT
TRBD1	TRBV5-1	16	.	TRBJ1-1	CASSYDGQGVTTEAFF	TGCGCCAGCAGCTATGACGGGCAGGGGGTAACCACTGAAGCTTTCTTT
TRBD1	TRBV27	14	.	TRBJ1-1	CASSFKGGTTEAFF	TGTGCCAGCAGTTTTAAAGGGGGCACAACTGAAGCTTTCTTT
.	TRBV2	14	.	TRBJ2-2	CASSQGWGSGELFF	TGTGCCAGCAGTCAGGGATGGGGCTCCGGGGAGCTGTTTTTT
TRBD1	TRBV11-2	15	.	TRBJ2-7	CASSLVGQDSYEQYF	TGTGCCAGCAGCTTAGTGGGACAGGATTCCTACGAGCAGTACTTC
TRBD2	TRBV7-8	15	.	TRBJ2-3	CASSLVGGAVGTQYF	TGTGCCAGCAGCTTAGTCGGGGGGGCAGTCGGTACGCAGTATTTT
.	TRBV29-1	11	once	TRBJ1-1	CSAWEGTEAFF	TGCAGCGCCTGGGAGGGCACTGAAGCTTTCTTT